This TCR beta chain was identified during a study of radiotherapy plus CTLA-4 blockade in lung cancer. In this sample, this clone turned up a few times. As yet, its antigen is unknown. No DNA is shown, since the ends of the CDR3 on it are uncertain; the CDR3 is the one TCRdb lists. The study, taken as a whole, reports: Alongside interferon-beta, early blood T cell clone dynamics were reportedly the best predictor of response. After radiotherapy and ipilimumab, tumor-derived clones expanded in peripheral blood.

Focal radiation plus CTLA-4 blockade with ipilimumab was given to patients with chemo-refractory metastatic non-small-cell lung cancer. The CDR3 sequence runs 15 residues, both termini included. The germline V gene has CDR1 SGDLS and CDR2 YYNGEE. Method: immunoSEQ multiplex PCR; TCRdb's copy keeps in-frame clones and lacks some. This table holds about 60,000 clones, about 80% found once. The rearrangement links TRBV9 to TRBJ2-7; the table names TRBD2, a call not compared with the DNA. The sample here was peripheral blood, taken from a patient treated with radiotherapy plus ipilimumab. The TCR sequence derives from a human donor with non-small cell lung cancer who had a partial response to radiotherapy plus ipilimumab. CDR3 amino acids: CASSVGPGSSYEQYF.